This section outlines one T cell receptor beta chain sequence together with its context. Diagnoses rested on clinical symptoms, serum thyroxine and TRAb, thyroid ultrasound and orbital computed tomography. The data derive from a study of T cells in Graves' hyperthyroidism and ophthalmopathy. From germline, CDR1 is SGHRS and CDR2 YFSETQ. The CDR3 is 13 amino acids. V lost 1 base and J 7 bases, leaving 9 bases between the germline ends. Amplification targeted TCR beta CDR3 regions from RNA transcripts. The HTBI set primed first-round TCR CDR3 RT-PCR. MiXCR was run by TCRdb on the multiplex PCR reads, yielding one entry per CDR3 protein. Counted here are under 400,000 distinct CDR3 sequences, roughly 14% occurring once; the ten biggest clones make up roughly a quarter.

This chain joins TRBV5-1 and TRBJ2-1; D gene ambiguous. The source is a woman aged 18-35 years with Graves' hyperthyroidism that later progressed to Graves' ophthalmopathy. Sequencing used blood. The CDR3 DNA reads TGCGCCAGCAGCTTGTCTTCGATGAATGAGCAGTTCTTC. Its translation is CASSLSSMNEQFF.